This TCR beta chain was obtained from a study of radiation and T cells in renal cell carcinoma. Regarding time point: blood 4 weeks post-SBRT, at nephrectomy. Noted treatment: 15 Gy SBRT to primary tumor, nephrectomy 4 weeks later. The length of the CDR3 is 14 residues. The germline gives CDR1 SQVTM, CDR2 ANQGSEA. Unmatched junction bases numbered 7, after V lost 2 bases and J lost 6 bases. Clones were sequenced by immunoSEQ multiplex PCR, and TCRdb holds only the in-frame ones, with some missing. The table lists just over 95,000 clones, 70% to 85% of them singletons. Sequencing used blood, obtained from a patient whose treatment included radiotherapy and nephrectomy. The rearrangement uses TRBV29-1 and TRBJ2-1, with 7 positions matching TRBD1. This clonotype was sampled from a man in his 60s with renal cell carcinoma. The CDR3 spells CSVEHRGRINEQFF. The CDR3 bases are TGCAGCGTTGAACACAGGGGTAGGATCAATGAGCAGTTCTTC.